This entry lists 18 T cell receptor beta chains sequenced from one sample in a study of T cell responses to AZD1222 COVID-19 vaccine. Profiling relied on immunoSEQ multiplex PCR, and the TCRdb table lists in-frame clones only, not all of them. The sample contains approximately 120,000 clones, around nine tenths of which appear only once. Sequenced here: peripheral blood, sampled on day 0 of AZD1222 vaccination. All receptors come from an adult in good health.

The gene calls are TRBV5-1 and TRBJ2-1; TRBD2 matches 12 bases. CDR3 size: 14 residues. Trimming at V came to 7 bases and at J to 6 bases, leaving 5 bases not matched to a gene. Germline assignment: CDR1 SGHRS and CDR2 YFSETQ. The CDR3 nucleotides read TGCGCCAGCCTAGCGGGAGGGACTACCAATGAGCAGTTCTTC. It codes for CASLAGGTTNEQFF.

The chain has TRBV2 and TRBJ2-7; D call uncertain. Germline V CDR1 and CDR2: SNHLY, FYNNEI. This CDR3 comprises 14 residues. V was pared by 4 bases and J by 7 bases, with 17 bases between. The CDR3 DNA is TGTGCCAGCAGTGGGGCAAGGCGATCTTCTGAGCAGTACTTC. Amino acid sequence: CASSGARRSSEQYF.

V and J are TRBV12-3 or TRBV12-4 and TRBJ2-7; D remains unclear. The CDR3 is 12 residues long. Trimming shortened V by 1 base and J by 7 bases, and 8 bases separated the two germline ends. CDR3 sequence: CASSLGLGEQYF. For the CDR3, the DNA is TGTGCCAGCAGTTTAGGACTCGGAGAGCAGTACTTC.

This clone was seen many times. The chain employs TRBV28 and TRBJ1-5, with D tentatively TRBD1 (5 bases). Germline V CDR1 and CDR2: MDHEN, SYDVKM. CDR3 length: 15 amino acids. Trimming pared 11 bases from V and 3 bases from J, leaving 20 bases between. This CDR3 is CAGAPEGQANQPQHF. CDR3 nucleotides: TGTGCCGGGGCCCCCGAAGGACAAGCCAATCAGCCCCAGCATTTT.

The rearrangement uses TRBV6-5 and TRBJ1-2; D is unclear. The CDR3 length is 14 residues. The V end was cut by 5 bases, the J end by 4 bases, with 14 bases between. Per the germline V gene, CDR1 is MNHEY and CDR2 is SVGAGI. The CDR3 DNA sequence: TGTGCCAGCAGTCACGGCCGCGCTGGCTATGGCTACACCTTC. This gives the protein CASSHGRAGYGYTF.

This chain connects TRBV18 to TRBJ2-5, with a weak D call TRBD2 (5 bases). This CDR3 comprises 12 residues. V lost 2 bases to trimming and J lost 9 bases, with 10 bases between them. In germline, CDR1 is KGHSH, CDR2 LQKENI. The CDR3 loop is CASSPMTEAQYF. The CDR3 DNA sequence: TGTGCCAGCTCACCAATGACGGAGGCCCAGTACTTC.

This chain connects TRBV6-2 or TRBV6-3 to TRBJ2-7, with 12 positions matching TRBD1. J was trimmed by 4 bases and V by 2 bases; bases with no gene match: 3. Germline V gene data show CDR1 as MNHEY and CDR2 as SVGEGT. The CDR3 runs to 15 residues. The CDR3 is CASSYGTGGKYEQYF. CDR3 DNA: TGTGCCAGCAGTTACGGGACAGGGGGCAAGTACGAGCAGTACTTC.

The table lists this clone with a few counts. The V call is TRBV19, the J call TRBJ1-1, with TRBD1 as a possible D gene (5 bases). The CDR3 loop spans 13 amino acids. The germline gives CDR1 LNHDA, CDR2 SQIVND (reference sequence). V was trimmed by 6 bases and J by 3 bases, leaving 11 bases between them. CDR3 amino acids: CASSFGGDTEAFF. In DNA form, the CDR3 reads TGTGCCAGTAGCTTTGGGGGGGACACTGAAGCTTTCTTT. Looking up the rest from reference TRBV19 and TRBJ1-1 gives the full variable domain: DGGITQSPKYLFRKEGQNVTLSCEQNLNHDAMYWYRQDPGQGLRLIYYSQIVNDFQKGDIAEGYSVSREKKESFPLTVTSAQKNPTAFYLCASSFGGDTEAFFGQGTRLTVV.

The chain employs TRBV18 and TRBJ1-4; D unresolved. The length of the CDR3 is 12 residues. Trimming left V 3 bases short and J 2 bases short, with 1 base between. Germline lookup yields CDR1 KGHSH and CDR2 LQKENI. CDR3 in amino acids: CASSPTNEKLFF. The DNA for the CDR3 is TGTGCCAGCTCACCTACTAATGAAAAACTGTTTTTT.

This chain connects TRBV19 to TRBJ1-5, with no clear D. This CDR3 has 15 residues. The germline CDR1 and CDR2 sequences are LNHDA and SQIVND (reference sequence). V was pared by 6 bases and J by 2 bases, with 14 bases between. Written as DNA, the CDR3 is TGTGCCAGTAGCTTCGTCGGGGTACGCAATCAGCCCCAGCATTTT. Its protein product is CASSFVGVRNQPQHF.

The chain joins TRBV7-9 to TRBJ2-2, with D possibly matching TRBD1 (5 bases). Germline V CDR1 and CDR2: SEHNR, FQNEAQ (reference sequence). Trimming cost V 3 bases and J 1 base, with 12 bases left between them. This CDR3 region has 16 residues. CDR3 protein: CASSFGHQRNTGELFF. In nucleotides, the CDR3 is TGTGCCAGCAGCTTCGGACACCAACGGAACACCGGGGAGCTGTTTTTT.

This rearrangement joins TRBV7-3 to TRBJ2-2, with 8 bases identical to TRBD1. This CDR3 region has 14 residues. V was clipped by 3 bases and J by 6 bases; unmatched bases: 3. Germline values: CDR1 SGHTA, CDR2 FQGTGA. The CDR3 sequence: CASSLATGAGELFF. Here the CDR3 DNA reads TGTGCCAGCAGCTTGGCGACAGGGGCCGGGGAGCTGTTTTTT.

The CDR3: CASSLGLQGSTDTQYF. For the CDR3, the DNA is TGTGCCAGCAGCTTAGGCCTTCAGGGCAGCACAGATACGCAGTATTTT. This sequence joins TRBV7-2 and TRBJ2-3; possibly TRBD1 for D (5 bases). The CDR3 is 16 amino acids. Germline V gene lookup returns CDR1 SGHTA and CDR2 FQGNSA. The V and J ends lost 1 base and 0 bases respectively, with 11 bases between them.

This sequence joins TRBV19 and TRBJ2-1; 14 bases line up with TRBD2. Per the germline V gene, CDR1 is LNHDA and CDR2 is SQIVND (reference sequence). CDR3 size: 15 residues. Losses at the gene ends were 4 bases for V and 9 bases for J; bases not matched to a gene: 5. For the CDR3, the DNA is TGTGCCAGTAGTACGACTAGCGGGGGGGTCGGTGAGCAGTTCTTC. Its translation: CASSTTSGGVGEQFF.

J is TRBJ2-3 and V is TRBV20-1, with TRBD2 matching 10 bases. V lost 3 bases to trimming and J lost 3 bases; unmatched junction nucleotides: 3. The germline CDR1 and CDR2 sequences are DFQATT and SNEGSKA (reference sequence). This CDR3 region has 14 residues. The CDR3, as DNA: TGCAGTGCTAGTATGACTAGCGGGACAGATACGCAGTATTTT. It codes for CSASMTSGTDTQYF.

V gene TRBV7-2 combines with J gene TRBJ2-7; D may correspond to TRBD1 or TRBD2 (5 bases each). Between the trimmed V and J ends, which lost 5 bases and 1 base, there was a span of 12 bases. Germline CDR1 is SGHTA and CDR2 is FQGNSA. The CDR3 extends over 14 amino acids. As DNA, the CDR3 is TGTGCCAGCAGCCCCCAGGGAGCATCCTACGAGCAGTACTTC. Translation: CASSPQGASYEQYF.

The rearrangement uses TRBV14 and TRBJ2-7; D is undetermined. Germline assignment: CDR1 SGHDN and CDR2 FVKESK. The germline V and J ends were trimmed by 3 bases and 2 bases, with 5 bases remaining between them. The CDR3 has 12 amino acids. The CDR3 loop reads CASSQHPYEQYF. As DNA, the CDR3 is TGTGCCAGCAGCCAGCACCCCTACGAGCAGTACTTC.

The chain carries TRBV5-5 and TRBJ1-2, with 8 bases fitting TRBD1. Trimming at V came to 5 bases and at J to 8 bases, leaving 8 bases not matched to a gene. Germline V gives CDR1 SGHKS, CDR2 YYEKEE (reference sequence). The length of the CDR3 is 13 residues. The CDR3 is CASSPGQGRGYTF. The DNA for the CDR3 is TGTGCCAGCAGTCCCGGACAGGGACGCGGCTACACCTTC.